The 4 T cell receptor beta chains given below trace back to one sample, sequenced in a study of shared clonotypes between healthy human individuals. Some clones are missing from TCRdb's copy, which holds only in-frame ones; the method was immunoSEQ multiplex PCR. The table includes 2 million to 2.5 million clones, under 95% detected once. Sequencing input: naive CD4+ T cells from PBMCs. Subset given: CD45RA+ positively selected. These receptors originate from a man younger than 35 in good health. Some clones in this sample may be carry-over from other donors' samples.

V is TRBV5-8 and J is TRBJ2-3, with unresolved D. CDR1 is SGHTS and CDR2 is YDEGEE in the germline V gene. V was shortened by 2 bases and J by 5 bases, with 3 bases between the two germline ends. CDR3 length: 11 residues. CDR3 in amino acids: CASSFQDTQYF. The CDR3 coding sequence is TGTGCCAGCAGCTTTCAAGATACGCAGTATTTT. Filled out from reference TRBV5-8 and TRBJ2-3, the complete variable domain reads EAGVTQSPTHLIKTRGQQATLRCSPISGHTSVYWYQQALGLGLQFLLWYDEGEERNRGNFPPRFSGRQFPNYSSELNVNALELEDSALYLCASSFQDTQYFGPGTRLTVL.

This chain joins TRBV7-2 and TRBJ2-3; 7 positions agree with TRBD2. This CDR3 comprises 14 residues. Trimming took 1 base from V and 4 from J; bases not matched to a gene: 2. Germline V lookup: CDR1 SGHTA, CDR2 FQGNSA. The CDR3 DNA reads as TGTGCCAGCAGCTTAGGTACTAGCGCAGATACGCAGTATTTT. Translated, it gives CASSLGTSADTQYF.

The V call is TRBV2, the J call TRBJ1-5; D is unclear. The CDR3 is made up of 13 amino acids. Germline loops: CDR1 SNHLY, CDR2 FYNNEI. Between the trimmed V and J ends, which lost 7 bases and 1 base, there was a span of 8 bases. The CDR3 coding sequence is TGTGCCAGCACCCGGATGAGCAATCAGCCCCAGCATTTT. Translating gives CASTRMSNQPQHF.

This chain joins TRBV9 and TRBJ2-7, with 9 bases that match TRBD2. CDR1 is SGDLS and CDR2 is YYNGEE in the germline V gene. After removal of 0 bases from V and 4 bases from J, the junction contained 11 bases not matched to a gene. CDR3 length: 17 residues. The CDR3 DNA is TGTGCCAGCAGCGTAGCGAGTAGCGGGGGATTTTTTTACGAGCAGTACTTC. This codes for CASSVASSGGFFYEQYF.